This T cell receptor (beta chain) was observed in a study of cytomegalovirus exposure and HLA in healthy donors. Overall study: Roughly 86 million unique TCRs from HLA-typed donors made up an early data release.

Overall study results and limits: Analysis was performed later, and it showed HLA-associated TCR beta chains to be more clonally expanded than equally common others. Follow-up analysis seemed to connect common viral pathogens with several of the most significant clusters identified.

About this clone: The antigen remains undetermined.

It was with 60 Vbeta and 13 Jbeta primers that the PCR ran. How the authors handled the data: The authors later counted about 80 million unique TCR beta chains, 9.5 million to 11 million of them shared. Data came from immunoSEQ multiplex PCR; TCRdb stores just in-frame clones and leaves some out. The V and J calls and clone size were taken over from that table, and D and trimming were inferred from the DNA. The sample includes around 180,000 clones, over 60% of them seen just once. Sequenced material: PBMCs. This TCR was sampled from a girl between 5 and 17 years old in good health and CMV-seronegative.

Here the CDR3 reads CASSWEGGTEAFF. The CDR3 DNA is TGTGCCAGCAGTTGGGAGGGGGGCACTGAAGCTTTCTTT. The chain has TRBV6-5 and TRBJ1-1, with D maybe TRBD1 (6 bases). The V gene lost 4 bases and the J gene lost 4 bases, with 10 bases spanning the gap. Germline lookup yields CDR1 MNHEY and CDR2 SVGAGI. This CDR3 is 13 amino acids long.